Following are 17 T cell receptor beta chains from one sample sequenced in a study of cytomegalovirus exposure and HLA in healthy donors. PCR used 60 Vbeta primers and 13 Jbeta primers. Produced via immunoSEQ multiplex PCR; TCRdb's table is partial and in-frame only. This sample has 100,000 to 150,000 clones; about 80% occur once, and the top ten carry approximately 3%. Material for sequencing was PBMCs. These receptors originate from a boy younger than 10 in good health and CMV-seronegative.

This clone was recorded once. The V gene is TRBV9, the J gene TRBJ1-1; D unclear. V was trimmed by 3 bases and J by 5 bases, leaving 8 bases between them. The CDR3 spans 12 residues. CDR1 and CDR2 (germline): SGDLS, YYNGEE. In nucleotides, the CDR3 is TGTGCCAGCAGCGCCCCTAGTACTGAAGCTTTCTTT. Translated, it gives CASSAPSTEAFF.

The chain uses TRBV4-3 and TRBJ2-2; D is perhaps TRBD2 (5 bases). The CDR3 runs 16 residues. The V and J ends lost 2 bases and 1 base respectively, with 11 bases between them. Germline V gives CDR1 LGHNA, CDR2 YSLEER. The CDR3 DNA is TGCGCCAGCAGCCAAATAAAACTAGTGAACACCGGGGAGCTGTTTTTT. Translated: CASSQIKLVNTGELFF.

The J gene is TRBJ1-4, the V gene TRBV5-1; D is uncertain. The CDR3 runs to 14 residues. Trimming took 4 bases from V and 7 from J, leaving 14 bases between them. The germline V gene encodes CDR1 SGHRS and CDR2 YFSETQ. The CDR3 loop is CASSGREAGEKLFF. CDR3 sequence (DNA): TGCGCCAGCAGCGGTCGGGAGGCGGGTGAAAAACTGTTTTTT.

The genes are TRBV10-2 and TRBJ2-1; D is unresolved. Germline V lookup: CDR1 WSHSY, CDR2 SAAADI. The CDR3 extends over 12 amino acids. With 5 bases removed from V and 10 bases from J, the gap between germline ends came to 12 bases. The CDR3, as DNA: TGCGCCAGCAGTCAGACTGGCCCCGAGCAGTTCTTC. The encoded protein is CASSQTGPEQFF.

This clone has just a few counts. The V gene is TRBV19, the J gene TRBJ1-1; 7 bases match TRBD1. Germline V gives CDR1 LNHDA, CDR2 SQIVND (reference sequence). The CDR3 extends over 12 amino acids. The junction had 3 bases not matched to a gene; V was cut back by 4 bases and J by 7 bases. CDR3 amino acids: CASSKRDSEAFF. CDR3 DNA sequence: TGTGCCAGTAGTAAGAGGGACAGTGAAGCTTTCTTT.

This chain's CDR3 is CASSEDRETDTQYF. The CDR3 DNA reads as TGTGCCAGCAGCGAGGACAGGGAGACAGATACGCAGTATTTT. The chain recombines TRBV5-8 with TRBJ2-3, with 8 positions matching TRBD1. V trimming: 4 bases; J trimming: 3 bases; junction bases outside the gene matches: 4. Germline lookup yields CDR1 SGHTS and CDR2 YDEGEE. The CDR3 covers 14 residues.

The chain joins TRBV7-2 to TRBJ2-5; 7 nucleotides match TRBD2. V lost 4 bases and J lost 5; bases outside the gene matches: 4. Germline loops: CDR1 SGHTA, CDR2 FQGNSA. This CDR3 is 13 amino acids long. DNA for the CDR3: TGTGCCAGCAGCTCCCGGACTAGGGAGACCCAGTACTTC. This encodes CASSSRTRETQYF.

V usage is TRBV18 and J usage is TRBJ1-4; 9 nucleotides align to TRBD1. Trimming took 5 bases from V and 7 from J; bases not matched to a gene: 23. CDR1 and CDR2 (germline): KGHSH, LQKENI. The CDR3 is 20 amino acids. CDR3 DNA sequence: TGTGCCAGCTCATTGCTTTCATTACTCGGACAGGGGAAGAGTGGTGAAAAACTGTTTTTT. Protein: CASSLLSLLGQGKSGEKLFF.

The rearrangement links TRBV15 to TRBJ2-3; TRBD2 is a possible D gene (6 bases). The V end was cut by 8 bases, the J end by 4 bases, with 10 bases between. This CDR3 comprises 12 residues. Germline lookup yields CDR1 LNHNV and CDR2 YYDKDF (reference sequence). CDR3 residues: CATGTYPDTQYF. DNA of the CDR3: TGTGCCACCGGGACTTACCCAGATACGCAGTATTTT.

The rearrangement joins TRBV29-1 to TRBJ1-4; D is perhaps TRBD1 (6 bases). Trimming left V 6 bases short and J 4 bases short, with 15 bases between. Germline-derived CDR1 and CDR2 are SQVTM and ANQGSEA. The CDR3 sequence is 14 residues long. CDR3: CSVSGGGRNEKLFF. As DNA, the CDR3 is TGCAGCGTCTCCGGGGGGGGGCGTAATGAAAAACTGTTTTTT.

V usage is TRBV2 and J usage is TRBJ2-7; D might be TRBD1 (5 bases). The CDR3 extends over 14 amino acids. Deletions cut 7 bases from V and 0 bases from J, with 13 bases between. Germline lookup yields CDR1 SNHLY and CDR2 FYNNEI. The chain's CDR3 is CASNSHRSSYEQYF. The CDR3 DNA sequence: TGTGCCAGCAATTCCCACAGGAGCTCCTACGAGCAGTACTTC.

The chain is built from TRBV19 and TRBJ1-2; 12 nucleotides match TRBD1. This CDR3 comprises 14 residues. Germline trimming cut 10 bases from V and 6 bases from J; bases unmatched to any gene: 9. Germline CDR1 is LNHDA and CDR2 is SQIVND (reference sequence). This CDR3 reads CATEEGQGADGYTF. CDR3 DNA: TGTGCCACCGAAGAGGGACAGGGGGCGGATGGCTACACCTTC.

The J gene is TRBJ2-3, the V gene TRBV10-1, with 12 bases matching TRBD2. Germline CDR1 WNHNN, CDR2 SYGVQD (reference sequence). The V gene end was trimmed by 10 bases and the J gene end by 4 bases; junction bases not matched to a gene: 24. There are 20 residues in the CDR3. CDR3 sequence: CANWGGGLAGIYFVPDTQYF. The DNA of the CDR3 is TGCGCCAACTGGGGCGGTGGACTAGCGGGAATCTATTTTGTCCCAGATACGCAGTATTTT.

The J gene is TRBJ2-1, the V gene TRBV27; TRBD2 agrees at 9 bases. J was trimmed by 5 bases and V by 0 bases; bases with no gene match: 5. The CDR3 is made up of 16 amino acids. The germline gives CDR1 MNHEY, CDR2 SMNVEV (reference sequence). CDR3 residues: CASSLSGGRANNEQFF. CDR3 DNA: TGTGCCAGCAGTTTATCCGGCGGGAGGGCCAACAATGAGCAGTTCTTC.

This clone was observed a few times. This sequence joins TRBV6-1 and TRBJ2-1; D may be TRBD2 (5 bases). Germline CDR1 reads MNHNS; CDR2 reads SASEGT. The V end was cut by 5 bases, the J end by 4 bases, with 9 bases between. The CDR3 has 13 amino acids. CDR3 sequence: CASSTTSYNEQFF. DNA for the CDR3: TGTGCCAGCAGTACCACTAGTTACAATGAGCAGTTCTTC.

V is TRBV7-9 and J is TRBJ1-4; 10 nucleotides align to TRBD1. Germline V gene lookup returns CDR1 SEHNR and CDR2 FQNEAQ (reference sequence). With 5 bases clipped from V and 0 bases from J, the junction kept 6 bases outside the gene matches. The CDR3 length is 17 residues. The CDR3 DNA is TGTGCCAGCAGCGAGAAGGGACAGGGGACAACTAATGAAAAACTGTTTTTT. As protein: CASSEKGQGTTNEKLFF.

V and J are TRBV5-4 and TRBJ1-5; maybe TRBD1 (5 bases). This CDR3 comprises 14 residues. From germline, CDR1 is SGHNT and CDR2 YYREEE (reference sequence). The V and J ends lost 3 bases and 4 bases respectively, with 11 bases between them. This CDR3 is CASSWGGGNQPQHF. The CDR3 DNA is TGTGCCAGCAGCTGGGGGGGAGGGAATCAGCCCCAGCATTTT.